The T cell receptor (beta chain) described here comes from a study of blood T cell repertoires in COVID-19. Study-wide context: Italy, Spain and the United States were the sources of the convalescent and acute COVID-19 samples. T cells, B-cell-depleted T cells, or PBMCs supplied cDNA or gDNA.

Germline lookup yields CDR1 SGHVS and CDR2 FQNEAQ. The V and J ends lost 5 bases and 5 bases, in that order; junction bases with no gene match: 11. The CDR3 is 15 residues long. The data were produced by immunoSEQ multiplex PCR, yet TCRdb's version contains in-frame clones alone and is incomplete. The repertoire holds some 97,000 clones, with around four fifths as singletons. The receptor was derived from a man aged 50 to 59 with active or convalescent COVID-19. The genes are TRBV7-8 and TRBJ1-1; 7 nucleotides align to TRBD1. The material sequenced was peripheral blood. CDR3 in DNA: TGTGCCAGCAGCCTACCTTTCCAGGGGGAGACTGAAGCTTTCTTT. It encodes CASSLPFQGETEAFF.